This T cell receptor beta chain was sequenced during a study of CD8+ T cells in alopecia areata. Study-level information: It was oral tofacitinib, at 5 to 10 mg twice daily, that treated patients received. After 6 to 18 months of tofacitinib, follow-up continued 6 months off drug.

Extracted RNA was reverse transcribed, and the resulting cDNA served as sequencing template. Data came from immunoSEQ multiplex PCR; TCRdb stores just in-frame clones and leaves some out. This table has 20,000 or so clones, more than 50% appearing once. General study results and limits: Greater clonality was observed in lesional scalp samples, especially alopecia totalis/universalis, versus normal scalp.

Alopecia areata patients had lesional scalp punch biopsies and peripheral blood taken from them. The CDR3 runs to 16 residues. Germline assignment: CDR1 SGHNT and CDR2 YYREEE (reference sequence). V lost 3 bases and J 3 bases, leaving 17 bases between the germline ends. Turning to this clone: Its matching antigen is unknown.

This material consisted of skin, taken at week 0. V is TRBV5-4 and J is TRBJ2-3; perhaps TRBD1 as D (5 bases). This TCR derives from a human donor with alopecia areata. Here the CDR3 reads CASSSKAGRSTDTQYF. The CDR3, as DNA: TGTGCCAGCAGCTCCAAGGCAGGGCGGTCAACAGATACGCAGTATTTT.